Included here is one TCR beta chain sequence, with context. Germline CDR1 MDHEN, CDR2 SYDVKM. The CDR3 totals 15 residues. The V and J ends lost 4 bases and 6 bases, in that order; junction bases with no gene match: 8. In the original workflow: How many nucleated cells were present was estimated from reference gene primer amplification. Here immunoSEQ multiplex PCR was the method, and the copy in TCRdb shows in-frame clones only, minus some. That table supplies the V and J calls and clone size; D and trimming were determined from the DNA. The sample records 250,000 to 350,000 clones, around nine tenths being singletons. These data originate in a study of blood T cell repertoires in COVID-19.

The sample consisted of peripheral blood. This TCR derives from a woman aged 25 to 39 with COVID-19, enrolled during active disease. The chain recombines TRBV28 with TRBJ1-2; 10 bases match TRBD1. The DNA for the CDR3 is TGTGCCAGCAGTTCCGACGGACAGGGGGGTGATGGCTACACCTTC. Its protein is CASSSDGQGGDGYTF.